This TCR beta chain appears in the sequencing data of a study of metastatic and nonmetastatic thyroid tumors (dated by TCRdb to about 2020). Describing the broader study: Repertoires from peripheral blood and from tumor or nodule tissue samples of malignant and benign thyroid patients were compared.

Concerning this clone itself: Its antigen is currently not known. No base quality information exists; no much larger clone differs at one position.

Broader findings and caveats from the paper: In both blood and tumor samples, malignant tumors were reported to have significantly higher TCR beta diversity than benign nodules.

No patient had received any treatment before thyroid surgery. The study retrospectively analysed patient clinical samples collected from about 2012 to 2018 using T-cell receptor beta sequencing. From the cysteine through the phenylalanine, the CDR3 covers 18 amino acids. Only the CDR3 DNA stays, 54 bases, in frame from base 1. Per the germline V gene, SGHTA is the CDR1 and FQGTGA is the CDR2. Trimming accounts for 0 bases at V and 0 bases at J, while the number of junction bases matched to no gene is 6. The method behind the library was PCR. The sequencing machine was an Illumina HiSeq 4000. High-throughput sequencing was used to profile the TCR beta-chain CDR3 region of every patient. Under the source paper's analysis protocol: A classifier to discriminate distant-metastatic papillary thyroid cancer patients was built from CDR3 differences across clinicopathological groups. Repertoire diversity was assessed with the Shannon index, and tumor-blood repertoire similarity with the Morisita-Horn index. TCRdb reprocessed the public reads (quality trimming at Q25 with fastp, clone calling with MiXCR) and kept in-frame beta chains. The V and J calls were not made by the authors but by TCRdb's processing. In this sample the table shows about 59,000 clones, 15% to 20% of which occur a single time. In total, the top ten clones hold roughly a tenth of the sample.

What was sequenced was blood. The chain couples TRBV7-3 to TRBJ2-5; the junction holds 11 bases that match TRBD2. This TCR came from a male donor with papillary thyroid cancer or a benign thyroid nodule (not recorded which). Some clones in this sample may be carry-over from other donors' samples. The base sequence is TGTGCCAGCAGCTTAACGGGGACACTAGCGGGAGACCAAGAGACCCAGTACTTC. It translates as CASSLTGTLAGDQETQYF.